Listed here are 16 T cell receptor beta chains from one sample, sequenced in a study of T-cell memory formation after mild COVID-19. MiXCR, applied by TCRdb to the 5' RACE reads, yields one record per CDR3 protein. The sample has roughly 150,000 distinct CDR3 sequences; 13% are singletons. The sequencing sample was made of PBMCs or a T cell subset sorted from them (not recorded which). These TCRs come from a man between 18 and 35 years old who had mild COVID-19 (a few samples of this study predate the infection). Cell type and time point are not known.

The rearrangement uses TRBV2 and TRBJ2-1; TRBD2 matches at 10 bases. CDR3 size: 16 residues. Germline CDR1 is SNHLY and CDR2 is FYNNEI. The J segment lost 7 bases and the V segment lost 5 bases, leaving 11 bases of the junction unmatched. In DNA form, the CDR3 reads TGTGCCAGCAGTCGGCGCGTAGCGGGGGGTTTGAATGAGCAGTTCTTC. Residues: CASSRRVAGGLNEQFF.

This clonotype was counted a few times. The chain links TRBV5-1 to TRBJ2-5; the D gene is possibly TRBD2 (7 bases). From germline, CDR1 is SGHRS and CDR2 YFSETQ. Trimming removed 5 bases at V and 1 base at J, with 24 bases between. The CDR3 is 18 residues long. CDR3 loop: CASSRSGGGPFFQETQYF. DNA for the CDR3: TGCGCCAGCAGTCGTTCTGGCGGGGGCCCCTTCTTCCAAGAGACCCAGTACTTC.

Comment on this clonotype: An end of the junction does not agree with germline; a read error may underlie this. The gene calls are TRBV27 and TRBJ1-2; D possibly corresponds to TRBD1 (6 bases). The CDR3 loop spans 17 amino acids. Per the germline V gene, CDR1 is MNHEY and CDR2 is SMNVEV (reference sequence). CDR3 sequence: CASILSPGGAPAGGYTF. CDR3 bases: TGTGCCAGCATTTTATCCCCGGGGGGCGCTCCGGCGGGCGGCTACACCTTC.

J is TRBJ2-3 and V is TRBV24-1, with 7 bases fitting TRBD1. The CDR3 has 15 amino acids. The trim removed 2 bases at V and 2 bases at J, leaving 3 bases unmatched. Germline V gene lookup returns CDR1 KGHDR and CDR2 SFDVKD. The CDR3 nucleotides are TGTGCCACCAGTGATTGGGGACAGTACACAGATACGCAGTATTTT. It is translated as CATSDWGQYTDTQYF.

V gene TRBV21-1 combines with J gene TRBJ2-2; the DNA was not used to check the table's D call, TRBD1. TRBV21-1 is a recognized pseudogene. The CDR3 has 13 residues. The CDR3 loop reads CASRGTGPRELFF. Here the CDR3 DNA reads TGTGCCAGCAGGGGGACAGGGCCGAGGGAGCTGTTTTTT.

CDR3 protein: CASSLADGTEAFF. DNA of the CDR3: TGTGCCAGCAGCTTAGCAGATGGCACTGAAGCTTTCTTT. J is TRBJ1-1 and V is TRBV11-3; D gene ambiguous. V lost 1 base and J lost 4, with 7 bases in between. Germline values: CDR1 SGHNT, CDR2 YENEEA. The CDR3 is made up of 13 amino acids.

This chain uses TRBV11-3 with TRBJ1-1; D perhaps matches TRBD1 (6 bases). From germline, CDR1 is SGHNT and CDR2 YENEEA. This CDR3 spans 13 amino acids. Trimming pared 5 bases from V and 4 bases from J, leaving 11 bases between. The CDR3 region is CASSGQQGTEAFF. DNA of the CDR3: TGTGCCAGCAGCGGGCAACAGGGCACTGAAGCTTTCTTT.

This clonotype was observed at least ten times. V and J are TRBV20-1 and TRBJ1-1; no clear D. This CDR3 region has 13 residues. CDR1 and CDR2 (germline): DFQATT, SNEGSKA (reference sequence). Trimming stripped 2 bases from V and 0 bases from J, with 7 bases between. CDR3 in amino acids: CSARQTLNTEAFF. The CDR3 DNA reads as TGCAGTGCTAGACAAACACTGAACACTGAAGCTTTCTTT.

In this sample, this clonotype turned up a few times. V is TRBV7-9 and J is TRBJ2-6, with no clear D. This CDR3 comprises 16 residues. V lost 3 bases and J lost 1, with 10 bases in between. Germline V CDR1 and CDR2: SEHNR, FQNEAQ (reference sequence). The CDR3 DNA reads as TGTGCCAGCAGCTTTGACGGCCGGTCTGGGGCCAACGTCCTGACTTTC. Amino acid sequence: CASSFDGRSGANVLTF.

This chain connects TRBV7-3 to TRBJ2-1; TRBD1 matches at 10 bases. With 5 bases clipped from V and 5 bases from J, the junction kept 9 bases outside the gene matches. Germline lookup yields CDR1 SGHTA and CDR2 FQGTGA. The CDR3 spans 16 residues. CDR3 DNA: TGTGCCAGCAGCCCTAGGGACAGGGGAGTCAACAATGAGCAGTTCTTC. It specifies CASSPRDRGVNNEQFF.

This clonotype came up many times. This chain connects TRBV5-1 to TRBJ2-7; tentative D call: TRBD1 (6 bases). From germline, CDR1 is SGHRS and CDR2 YFSETQ. V lost 5 bases, J lost 4 bases, and 10 bases lay in between. The CDR3 runs to 12 residues. CDR3: CASSLRGYEQYV. CDR3 nucleotide sequence: TGCGCCAGCAGTCTCAGGGGTTACGAGCAGTACGTC.

CDR3 coding DNA: TGTGCCAGCAGCTTAGAAACAGGGGAGACCCAGTACTTC. The encoded protein is CASSLETGETQYF. V usage is TRBV7-8 and J usage is TRBJ2-5, with D tentatively TRBD1 (6 bases). Trimming stripped 1 base from V and 5 bases from J, with 8 bases between. CDR1 is SGHVS and CDR2 is FQNEAQ in the germline V gene. The CDR3 length is 13 residues.

This clonotype has at least ten counts. At one end, the junction sequence differs from germline, possibly due to a read error. The chain joins TRBV29-1 to TRBJ2-1; D remains ambiguous. The CDR3 has 10 amino acids. From germline, CDR1 is SQVTM and CDR2 ANQGSEA. In DNA form, the CDR3 reads TGCAGCGTTGTCTCCGGGCCCGAGATCTTC. Its translation is CSVVSGPEIF.

This clonotype came up a few times. This rearrangement joins TRBV20-1 to TRBJ1-2, with 9 bases identical to TRBD1. The CDR3 has 15 amino acids. Germline V lookup: CDR1 DFQATT, CDR2 SNEGSKA (reference sequence). J was trimmed by 4 bases and V by 2 bases; bases with no gene match: 8. CDR3 sequence: CSARFRDREAYGYTF. In nucleotides, the CDR3 is TGCAGTGCTAGATTCCGGGACAGGGAGGCCTATGGCTACACCTTC.

The gene calls are TRBV6-5 and TRBJ1-6; TRBD1 matches 9 bases. This CDR3 is built from 14 residues. The trim removed 6 bases at V and 10 bases at J, leaving 7 bases unmatched. Germline V gives CDR1 MNHEY, CDR2 SVGAGI. The CDR3 DNA sequence: TGTGCCAGCAGCCCGGGACAGGGCTTGTCACCCCTCCACTTT. It encodes CASSPGQGLSPLHF.

This clonotype was seen only a few times. J is TRBJ2-3 and V is TRBV29-1; 7 bases match TRBD2. The V segment lost 6 bases and the J segment 0 bases; nucleotides outside the gene matches: 3. Germline V gives CDR1 SQVTM, CDR2 ANQGSEA. The CDR3 is 13 residues long. DNA for the CDR3: TGCAGCGTATGGGGGGGGAGCACAGATACGCAGTATTTT. Protein sequence: CSVWGGSTDTQYF.